This T cell receptor beta chain was recovered during a study of CD8 T cells in Susac syndrome. Study-level findings and limits: The study's TCR sequencing and HLA analysis covered a relatively small number of individuals, and the study acknowledged this.

This clonotype was counted a single time. The antigen is undetermined. RNA totalling roughly 0.45 to 1 ug underwent reverse transcription with random hexamers. TCRdb passed the immunoSEQ multiplex PCR reads through MiXCR, listing each CDR3 protein once. The table lists about 130,000 distinct CDR3 sequences, 90% to 95% of them singletons, with roughly 0.11% in the top ten. The TCR originated in a human donor in good health. The sequencing input was CD4+ T cells from PBMCs.

The DNA for the CDR3 is TGTGCCAGCAGCCAAGCCGGGACAGCGTCCAATGAGCAGTTCTTC. This sequence encodes CASSQAGTASNEQFF. The gene calls are TRBV3-1 and TRBJ2-1, with TRBD1 matching over 7 bases. With 1 base clipped from V and 6 bases from J, the junction kept 6 bases outside the gene matches. The CDR3 is made up of 15 amino acids. Germline V CDR1 and CDR2: LGHDT, YNNKEL (reference sequence).